This TCR beta chain was observed in a study of OX40 agonist ivuxolimab in advanced cancers. Across the whole study: Dose-escalation patients suffered from hepatocellular carcinoma, melanoma, renal cell or head and neck cancer. One patient with hepatocellular carcinoma and two with cutaneous melanoma, three in all, had partial responses. A history of anti-PD-1, anti-PD-L1 or anti-CTLA-4 therapy was acceptable, and roughly 40% had some.

V shed 4 bases, J shed 4 bases, and the junction held 5 bases outside the gene matches. Germline V gene lookup returns CDR1 LNHDA and CDR2 SQIVND (reference sequence). This CDR3 comprises 14 residues. Assay: immunoSEQ multiplex PCR; the TCRdb copy retains only in-frame clones and omits some. The data hold tens of thousands of clones, with more than 75% observed a single time. Autoimmune disease history or systemic immunosuppression barred patients. This sequence joins TRBV19 and TRBJ1-1, with TRBD1 matching 8 bases. The TCR sequence derives from an adult with an advanced solid tumor such as melanoma, head and neck, liver or kidney cancer. The specimen was CD4+ or CD8+ T cells sorted from blood, collected in a trial of the OX40 agonist ivuxolimab. CDR3 amino acids: CASSKRQGSTEAFF. As DNA, the CDR3 is TGTGCCAGTAGTAAAAGACAGGGGAGCACTGAAGCTTTCTTT. The complete variable domain, with remaining parts taken from reference TRBV19 and TRBJ1-1, reads DGGITQSPKYLFRKEGQNVTLSCEQNLNHDAMYWYRQDPGQGLRLIYYSQIVNDFQKGDIAEGYSVSREKKESFPLTVTSAQKNPTAFYLCASSKRQGSTEAFFGQGTRLTVV.